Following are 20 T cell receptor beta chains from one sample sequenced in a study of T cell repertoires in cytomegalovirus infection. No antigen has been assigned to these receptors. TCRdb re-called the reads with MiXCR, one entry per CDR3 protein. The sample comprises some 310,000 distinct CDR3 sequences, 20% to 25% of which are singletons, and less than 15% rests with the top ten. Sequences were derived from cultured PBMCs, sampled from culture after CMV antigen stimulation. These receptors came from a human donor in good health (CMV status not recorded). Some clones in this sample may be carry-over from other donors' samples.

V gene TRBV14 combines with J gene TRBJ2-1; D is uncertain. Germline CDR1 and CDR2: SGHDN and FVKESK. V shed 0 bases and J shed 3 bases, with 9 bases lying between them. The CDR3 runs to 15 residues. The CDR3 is CASSQDRKDYNEQFF. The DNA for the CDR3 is TGTGCCAGCAGCCAAGATCGGAAAGACTACAATGAGCAGTTCTTC.

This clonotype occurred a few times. DNA for the CDR3: TGTGCCAGCAGTTTTATTGGGGGAGGTGAAGAGACCCAGTACTTC. Protein product: CASSFIGGGEETQYF. J is TRBJ2-5 and V is TRBV27; D is possibly TRBD2 (6 bases). CDR3 length: 15 amino acids. Between the trimmed V and J ends, which lost 3 bases and 3 bases, there was a span of 14 bases. Germline lookup yields CDR1 MNHEY and CDR2 SMNVEV (reference sequence).

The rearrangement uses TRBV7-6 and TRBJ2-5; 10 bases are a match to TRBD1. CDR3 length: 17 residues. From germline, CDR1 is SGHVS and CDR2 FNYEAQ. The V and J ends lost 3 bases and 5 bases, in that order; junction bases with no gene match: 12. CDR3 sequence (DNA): TGTGCCAGCAGCTTGGGACAGGGGCAGGGCTACATCGAGACCCAGTACTTC. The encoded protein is CASSLGQGQGYIETQYF.

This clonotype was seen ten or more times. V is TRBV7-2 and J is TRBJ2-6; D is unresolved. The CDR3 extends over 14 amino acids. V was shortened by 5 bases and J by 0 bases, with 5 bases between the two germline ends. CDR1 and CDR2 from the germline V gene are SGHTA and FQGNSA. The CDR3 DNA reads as TGTGCCAGCAGCCCCGGCTCTGGGGCCAACGTCCTGACTTTC. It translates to CASSPGSGANVLTF. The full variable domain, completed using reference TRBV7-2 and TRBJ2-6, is GAGVSQSPSNKVTEKGKDVELRCDPISGHTALYWYRQSLGQGLEFLIYFQGNSAPDKSGLPSDRFSAERTGGSVSTLTIQRTQQEDSAVYLCASSPGSGANVLTFGAGSRLTVL.

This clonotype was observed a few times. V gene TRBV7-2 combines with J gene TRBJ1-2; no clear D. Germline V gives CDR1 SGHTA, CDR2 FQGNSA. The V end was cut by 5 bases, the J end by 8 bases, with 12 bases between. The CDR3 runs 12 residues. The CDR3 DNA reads TGTGCCAGCAGCCTACGGACGGACGGCTACACCTTC. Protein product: CASSLRTDGYTF.

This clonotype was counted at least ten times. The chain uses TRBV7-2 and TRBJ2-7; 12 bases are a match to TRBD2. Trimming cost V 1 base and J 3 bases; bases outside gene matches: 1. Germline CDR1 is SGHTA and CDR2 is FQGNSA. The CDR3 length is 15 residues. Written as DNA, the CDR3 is TGTGCCAGCAGCTTAGTACTAGCGGGAGGCTACGAGCAGTACTTC. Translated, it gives CASSLVLAGGYEQYF.

CDR3 nucleotide sequence: TGCAGCGTTGGACAAACAGCCTCTGGAAACACCATATATTTT. The encoded protein is CSVGQTASGNTIYF. The V gene is TRBV29-1, the J gene TRBJ1-3; D not resolved. From germline, CDR1 is SQVTM and CDR2 ANQGSEA. This CDR3 has 14 amino acids. Trimming left V 4 bases short and J 0 bases short, with 10 bases between.

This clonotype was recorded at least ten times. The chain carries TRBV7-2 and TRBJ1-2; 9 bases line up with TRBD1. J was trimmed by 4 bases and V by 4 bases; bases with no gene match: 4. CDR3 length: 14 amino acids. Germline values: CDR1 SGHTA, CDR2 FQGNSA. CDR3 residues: CASSSPDRGYGYTF. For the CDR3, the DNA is TGTGCCAGCAGCTCCCCGGACAGGGGCTATGGCTACACCTTC.

The DNA for the CDR3 is TGTGCCAGCAGCTTTCTAGCGGCGGGAGAAGTAACCGGGGAGCTGTTTTTT. This sequence encodes CASSFLAAGEVTGELFF. The gene calls are TRBV11-3 and TRBJ2-2; 7 bases agree with TRBD2. V shed 3 bases, J shed 5 bases, and the junction held 12 bases outside the gene matches. Germline V gives CDR1 SGHNT, CDR2 YENEEA. The CDR3 has 17 residues.

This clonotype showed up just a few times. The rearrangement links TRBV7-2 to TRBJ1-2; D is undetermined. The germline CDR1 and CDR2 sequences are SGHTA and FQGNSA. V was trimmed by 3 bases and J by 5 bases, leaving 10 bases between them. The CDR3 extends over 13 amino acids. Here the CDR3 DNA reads TGTGCCAGCAGCTTGCGGAGGGATTATGGCTACACCTTC. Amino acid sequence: CASSLRRDYGYTF.

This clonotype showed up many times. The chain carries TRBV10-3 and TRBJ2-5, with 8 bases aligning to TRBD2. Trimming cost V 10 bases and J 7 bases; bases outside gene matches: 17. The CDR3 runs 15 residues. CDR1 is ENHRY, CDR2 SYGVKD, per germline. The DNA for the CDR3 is TGTGCCACCGGGGGGGGGGCCCGAACCCAATGGACCCAGTACTTC. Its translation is CATGGGARTQWTQYF.

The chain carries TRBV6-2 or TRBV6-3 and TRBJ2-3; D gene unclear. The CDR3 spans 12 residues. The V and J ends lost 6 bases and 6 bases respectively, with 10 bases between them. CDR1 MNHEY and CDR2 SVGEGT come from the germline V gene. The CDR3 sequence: CASSQTPDTQYF. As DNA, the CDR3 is TGTGCCAGCAGCCAAACCCCGGATACGCAGTATTTT.

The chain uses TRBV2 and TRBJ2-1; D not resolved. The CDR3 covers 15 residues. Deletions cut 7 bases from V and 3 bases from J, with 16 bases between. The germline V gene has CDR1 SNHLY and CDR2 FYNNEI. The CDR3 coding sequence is TGTGCCAGCATTATGGAGAGGCCTAGCTACAATGAGCAGTTCTTC. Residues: CASIMERPSYNEQFF.

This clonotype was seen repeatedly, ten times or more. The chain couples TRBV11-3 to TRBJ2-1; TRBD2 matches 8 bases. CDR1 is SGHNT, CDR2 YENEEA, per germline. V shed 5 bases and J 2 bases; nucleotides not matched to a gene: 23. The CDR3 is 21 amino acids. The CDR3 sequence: CASSNPTFPAGDPGPYNEQFF. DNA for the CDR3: TGTGCCAGCAGCAATCCCACTTTCCCAGCGGGAGACCCGGGACCCTACAATGAGCAGTTCTTC.

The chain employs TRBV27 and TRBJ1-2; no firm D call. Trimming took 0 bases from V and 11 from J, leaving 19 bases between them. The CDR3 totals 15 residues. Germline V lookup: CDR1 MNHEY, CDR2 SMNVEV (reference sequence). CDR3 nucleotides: TGTGCCAGCAGTTTATCGCCCGGACGAGCCTGGTATTACACCTTC. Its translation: CASSLSPGRAWYYTF.

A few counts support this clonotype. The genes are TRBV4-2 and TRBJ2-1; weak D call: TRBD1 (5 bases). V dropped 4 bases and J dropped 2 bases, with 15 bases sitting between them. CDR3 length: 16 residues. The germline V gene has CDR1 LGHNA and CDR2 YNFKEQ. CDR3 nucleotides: TGTGCCAGCAGCCTAAGGGGATCAGCCACCTACAATGAGCAGTTCTTC. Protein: CASSLRGSATYNEQFF.

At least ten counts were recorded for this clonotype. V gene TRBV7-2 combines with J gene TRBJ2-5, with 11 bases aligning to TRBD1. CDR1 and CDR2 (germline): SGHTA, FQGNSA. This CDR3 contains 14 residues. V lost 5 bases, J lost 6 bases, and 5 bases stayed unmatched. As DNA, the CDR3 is TGTGCCAGCAGCCGGACAGGGGGCGAGAAGACCCAGTACTTC. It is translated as CASSRTGGEKTQYF.

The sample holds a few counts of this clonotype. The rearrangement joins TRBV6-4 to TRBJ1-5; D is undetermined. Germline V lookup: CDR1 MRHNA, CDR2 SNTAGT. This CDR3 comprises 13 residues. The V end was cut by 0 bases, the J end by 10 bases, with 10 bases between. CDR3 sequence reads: CASSDSYGSPQHF. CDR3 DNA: TGTGCCAGCAGTGACTCGTACGGCAGCCCCCAGCATTTT.

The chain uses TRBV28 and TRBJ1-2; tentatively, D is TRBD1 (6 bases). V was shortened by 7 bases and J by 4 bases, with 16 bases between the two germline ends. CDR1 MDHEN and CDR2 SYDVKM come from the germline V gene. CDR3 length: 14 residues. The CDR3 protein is CASTKGGAGYGYTF. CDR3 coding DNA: TGTGCCAGCACGAAGGGGGGAGCGGGCTATGGCTACACCTTC.

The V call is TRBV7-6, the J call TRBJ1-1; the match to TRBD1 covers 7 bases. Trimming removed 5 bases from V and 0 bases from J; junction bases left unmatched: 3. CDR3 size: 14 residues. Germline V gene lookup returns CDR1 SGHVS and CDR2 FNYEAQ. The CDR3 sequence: CASSHGTVNTEAFF. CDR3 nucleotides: TGTGCCAGCAGCCACGGGACAGTGAACACTGAAGCTTTCTTT.